Listed below are T cell receptor beta chains from one sample, sequenced in a study of blood T cell repertoires in COVID-19. TCRdb's table, derived via immunoSEQ multiplex PCR, lists solely in-frame clones and lacks some. The sample lists about 97,000 clones, around 87% occurring once. The sequenced material came from peripheral blood. The receptors shown here come from a human donor in a cohort sampled during active COVID-19. CDR3s leave out the opening cysteine and the closing phenylalanine or tryptophan.

>TRBJ2-7|TRBV5-5
ASSLDVSGVSSYEQY
>TRBJ1-1|TRBV19
ASSITENTEAF
>TRBJ2-4|TRBV7-3
ASSVSGLPDIQY
>TRBJ1-1|TRBV25-1
ASSEFRVGGEAF
>TRBJ2-5|TRBV5-6
ASSLSIEGLQRETQY
>TRBJ2-1|TRBV7-3
ASSKGLAGVYNEQF
>TRBJ2-2|TRBV10-2
AASGTSGTRRELF
>TRBJ1-3|TRBV19
ASSNRDSASGNTIY
>TRBJ2-7|TRBV21-1
ASSKEGDHEQY
>TRBJ1-5|TRBV7-8
ASSFPGGNQPQH
>TRBJ1-6|TRBV3-1/TRBV3-2
ASSPQGVLDSPLH
>TRBJ1-1|TRBV4-1
ASSQDRRRGQRMNTEAF
>TRBJ2-5|TRBV11-2
ASSRDREQTQY
>TRBJ2-1|TRBV24-1
ATSESGGGNEQF
>TRBJ2-7|TRBV6-2/TRBV6-3
ASSPLATGNEQY
>TRBJ2-5|TRBV6-1
ASSEGTWDGETQY
>TRBJ1-3|TRBV13
ASSLGPTGAGNTIY
>TRBJ2-2|TRBV3-1/TRBV3-2
ASSSTGGGPSNTGELF
>TRBJ1-3|TRBV12-5
ASGLVVSSTGNTIY
>TRBJ2-1|TRBV10-3
AISEQSGRYYNEQF
>TRBJ2-7|TRBV20-1
SARDMGGEY
>TRBJ2-5|TRBV5-1
ASSLANDRVETQY
>TRBJ1-1|TRBV28
ASSLGRNTEAF
>TRBJ2-1|TRBV10-2
ASSGGDRIYNEQF
>TRBJ2-7|TRBV5-1
ASSLGGQGYTYEQY
>TRBJ2-7|TRBV6-5
ASSYRPGGDEQY
>TRBJ2-5|TRBV7-6
ASSLPMAGGETQY
>TRBJ2-7|TRBV27
ASSLGWSSYEQY
>TRBJ1-1|TRBV9
ASSVGELNTEAF
>TRBJ2-4|TRBV6-6
ASSYPTGLDKNIQY
>TRBJ2-2|TRBV5-1
ASSRDRGTTGELF
>TRBJ2-1|TRBV3-1/TRBV3-2
ASSQVGTSGYNEQF
>TRBJ2-3|TRBV5-4
ASRQPTGTGPDTQY
>TRBJ2-5|TRBV10-3
AISDWSGRETQY
>TRBJ1-2|TRBV5-6
ASSENPGQSNYGYT
>TRBJ1-1|TRBV30
AWRDTGDTEAF
>TRBJ1-6|TRBV30
AWSPTGRTYNSPLH
>TRBJ1-4|TRBV12-3/TRBV12-4
ASSPGTRKLF
>TRBJ1-6|TRBV5-1
ASSLDRVSPLH
>TRBJ1-4|TRBV3-1/TRBV3-2
ASSRRTGNNEKLF
>TRBJ1-5|TRBV7-2
ASSLQGAINQPQH